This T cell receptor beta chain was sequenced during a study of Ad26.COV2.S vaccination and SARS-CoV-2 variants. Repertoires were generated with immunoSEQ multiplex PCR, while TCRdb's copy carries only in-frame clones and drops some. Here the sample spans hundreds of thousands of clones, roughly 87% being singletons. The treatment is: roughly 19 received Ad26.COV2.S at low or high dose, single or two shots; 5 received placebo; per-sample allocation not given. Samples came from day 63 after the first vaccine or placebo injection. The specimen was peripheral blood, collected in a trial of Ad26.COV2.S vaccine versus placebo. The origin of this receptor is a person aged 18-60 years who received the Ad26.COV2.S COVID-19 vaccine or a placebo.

CDR3 in DNA: TGTGCCTGGACACGCGGGACAGGCGAAATGTATAGCAATCAGCCCCAGCATTTT. It encodes CAWTRGTGEMYSNQPQHF. The V and J genes are TRBV30 and TRBJ1-5; 8 positions match TRBD1. Germline CDR1 and CDR2: GTSNPN and SVGIG (reference sequence). J was trimmed by 0 bases and V by 4 bases; bases with no gene match: 14. The CDR3 is 18 residues long.